Here is one T cell receptor beta chain with its context. This clonotype was detected ten times or more. Its cognate antigen has yet to be identified. Being one base from a much bigger clone, this may be a read error. The sample originates from a study of T cells of healthy individuals (dated by TCRdb to 2017 to 2018). Receptor amplification or capture employed 5' RACE. Sequencer: Illumina MiSeq. TCRdb ran its own pipeline on the public reads, namely fastp trimming at Q25 and MiXCR clone calling, and kept in-frame beta chains. One record per CDR3 amino acid sequence lists the most common genes and DNA. In this sample the table shows tens of thousands of distinct CDR3 sequences, 4% to 5.5% of which occur a single time. More than 8% of the sample is taken by the ten largest. The CDR3 runs 11 amino acids, cysteine and phenylalanine included. Kept here is only the CDR3 DNA, which spans 33 bases and is read in frame from base 1. V loses 4 bases, J loses 1 base, and the germline ends lie 1 base apart.

The sequence was obtained from a human donor in good health. The receptor chain draws on TRBV12-3 or TRBV12-4 and TRBJ2-5, with the D gene call left open. The CDR3 in this case is CASSCQETQYF. The nucleotide sequence reads as follows: TGTGCCAGCAGTTGCCAAGAGACCCAGTACTTC.